This TCR beta chain was documented in a study of identical twins' blood T cells. How the authors handled the data: Clonotypes per individual ranged from about 95,000 to nearly 500,000. TCRdb analysed the 5' RACE reads with MiXCR anew, one entry per CDR3 protein. The V and J calls were determined by TCRdb, not by the authors. Of 300,000 to 450,000 distinct CDR3 sequences listed, roughly 30% are singletons. The donors were healthy female monozygous twins, three pairs in total. V lost 5 bases and J 2 bases, leaving 13 bases between the germline ends. Germline lookup yields CDR1 MDHEN and CDR2 SYDVKM. This CDR3 spans 15 amino acids.

The material sequenced was PBMCs. This clonotype was obtained from a woman between 18 and 49 years old in good health. The J gene is TRBJ1-5, the V gene TRBV28, with D tentatively TRBD1 (6 bases). The DNA of the CDR3 is TGTGCCAGCAGTCCTACAGGGCTAGGCAATCAGCCCCAGCATTTT. Its translation: CASSPTGLGNQPQHF.